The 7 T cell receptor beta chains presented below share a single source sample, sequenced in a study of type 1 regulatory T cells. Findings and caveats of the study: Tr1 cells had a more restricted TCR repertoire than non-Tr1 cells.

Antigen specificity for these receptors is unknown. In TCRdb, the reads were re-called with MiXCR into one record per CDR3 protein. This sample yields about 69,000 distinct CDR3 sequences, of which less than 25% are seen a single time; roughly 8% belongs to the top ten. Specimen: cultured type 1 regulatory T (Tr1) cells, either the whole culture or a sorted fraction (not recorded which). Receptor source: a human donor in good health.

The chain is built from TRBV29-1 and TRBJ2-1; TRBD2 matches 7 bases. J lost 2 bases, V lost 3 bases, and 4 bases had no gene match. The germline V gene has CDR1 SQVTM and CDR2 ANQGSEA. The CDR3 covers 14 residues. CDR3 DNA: TGCAGCGTTGAGCCTAGCGGTCCCTACAATGAGCAGTTCTTC. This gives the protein CSVEPSGPYNEQFF.

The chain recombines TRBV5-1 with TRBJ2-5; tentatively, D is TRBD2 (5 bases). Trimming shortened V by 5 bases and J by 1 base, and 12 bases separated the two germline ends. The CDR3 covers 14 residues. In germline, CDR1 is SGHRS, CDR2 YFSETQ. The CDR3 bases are TGCGCCAGCAGATGGAGGACTGCCCAAGAGACCCAGTACTTC. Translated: CASRWRTAQETQYF.

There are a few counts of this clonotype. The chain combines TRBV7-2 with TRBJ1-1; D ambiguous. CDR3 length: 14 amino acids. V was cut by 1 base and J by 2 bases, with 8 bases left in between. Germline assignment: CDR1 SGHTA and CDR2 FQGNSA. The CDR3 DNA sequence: TGTGCCAGCAGCTTAGGTCCAGCAAACACTGAAGCTTTCTTT. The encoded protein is CASSLGPANTEAFF.

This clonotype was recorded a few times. CDR3 DNA sequence: TGCAGTGCTAGTGGGAACTCCTACGAGCAGTACTTC. Its translation: CSASGNSYEQYF. The V call is TRBV20-1, the J call TRBJ2-7, with no clear D. Germline lookup yields CDR1 DFQATT and CDR2 SNEGSKA (reference sequence). The V and J ends lost 3 bases and 0 bases respectively, with 6 bases between them. This CDR3 comprises 12 residues.

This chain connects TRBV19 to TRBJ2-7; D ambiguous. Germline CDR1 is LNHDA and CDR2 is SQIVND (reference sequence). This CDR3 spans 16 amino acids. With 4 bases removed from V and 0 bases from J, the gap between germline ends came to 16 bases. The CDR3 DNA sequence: TGTGCCAGTAGTAGAAGAGGAGACCTAGGCTCCTACGAGCAGTACTTC. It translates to CASSRRGDLGSYEQYF.

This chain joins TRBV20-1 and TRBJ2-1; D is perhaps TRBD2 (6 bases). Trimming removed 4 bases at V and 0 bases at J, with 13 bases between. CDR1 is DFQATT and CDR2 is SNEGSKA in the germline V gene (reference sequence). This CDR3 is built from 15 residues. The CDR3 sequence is CSAIPGTGSYNEQFF. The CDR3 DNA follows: TGCAGTGCTATTCCAGGGACTGGCTCCTACAATGAGCAGTTCTTC.

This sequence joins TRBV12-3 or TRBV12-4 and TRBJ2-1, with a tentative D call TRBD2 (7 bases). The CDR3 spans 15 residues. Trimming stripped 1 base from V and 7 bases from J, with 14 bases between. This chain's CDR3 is CASSLGGGLANEQFF. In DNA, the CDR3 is TGTGCCAGCAGTTTAGGGGGGGGGCTAGCGAATGAGCAGTTCTTC.